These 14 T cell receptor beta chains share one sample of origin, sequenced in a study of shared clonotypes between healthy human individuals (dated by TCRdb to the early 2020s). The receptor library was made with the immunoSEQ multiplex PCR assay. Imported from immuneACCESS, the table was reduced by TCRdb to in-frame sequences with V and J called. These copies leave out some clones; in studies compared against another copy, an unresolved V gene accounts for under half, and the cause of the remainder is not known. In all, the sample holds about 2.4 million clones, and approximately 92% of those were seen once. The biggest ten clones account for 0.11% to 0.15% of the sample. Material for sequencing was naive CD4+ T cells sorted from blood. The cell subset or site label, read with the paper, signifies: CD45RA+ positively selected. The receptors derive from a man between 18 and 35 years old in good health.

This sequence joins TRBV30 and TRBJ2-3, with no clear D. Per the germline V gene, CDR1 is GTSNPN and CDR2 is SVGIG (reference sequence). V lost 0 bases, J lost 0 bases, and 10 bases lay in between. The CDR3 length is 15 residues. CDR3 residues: CAWSVNGMSTDTQYF. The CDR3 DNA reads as TGTGCCTGGAGTGTAAATGGGATGAGCACAGATACGCAGTATTTT.

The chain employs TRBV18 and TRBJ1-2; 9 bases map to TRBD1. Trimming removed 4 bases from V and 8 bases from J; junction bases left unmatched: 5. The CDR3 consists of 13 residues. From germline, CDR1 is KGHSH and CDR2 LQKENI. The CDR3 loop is CASSRDRDGGYTF. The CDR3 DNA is TGTGCCAGCTCACGGGACAGGGATGGAGGCTACACCTTC.

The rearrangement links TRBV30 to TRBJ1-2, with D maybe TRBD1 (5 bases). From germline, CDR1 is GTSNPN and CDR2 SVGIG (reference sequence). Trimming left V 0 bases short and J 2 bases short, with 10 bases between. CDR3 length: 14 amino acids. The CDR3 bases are TGTGCCTGGAGTGTTGGGGGAATCAACTATGGCTACACCTTC. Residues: CAWSVGGINYGYTF. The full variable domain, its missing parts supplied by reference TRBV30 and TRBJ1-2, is SQTIHQWPATLVQPVGSPLSLECTVEGTSNPNLYWYRQAAGRGLQLLFYSVGIGQISSEVPQNLSASRPQDRQFILSSKKLLLSDSGFYLCAWSVGGINYGYTFGSGTRLTVV.

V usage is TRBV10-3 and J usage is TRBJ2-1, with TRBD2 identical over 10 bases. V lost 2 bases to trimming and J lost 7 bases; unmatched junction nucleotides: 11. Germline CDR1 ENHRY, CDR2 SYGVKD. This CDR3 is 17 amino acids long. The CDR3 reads CAISEPLPAGGTNEQFF. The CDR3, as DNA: TGTGCCATCAGTGAGCCACTCCCAGCGGGAGGGACTAATGAGCAGTTCTTC.

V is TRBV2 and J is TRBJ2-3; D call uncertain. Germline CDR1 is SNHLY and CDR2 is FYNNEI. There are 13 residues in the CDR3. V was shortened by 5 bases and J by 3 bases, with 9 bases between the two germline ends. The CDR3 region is CASSFTETDTQYF. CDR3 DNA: TGTGCCAGCAGTTTTACAGAGACAGATACGCAGTATTTT.

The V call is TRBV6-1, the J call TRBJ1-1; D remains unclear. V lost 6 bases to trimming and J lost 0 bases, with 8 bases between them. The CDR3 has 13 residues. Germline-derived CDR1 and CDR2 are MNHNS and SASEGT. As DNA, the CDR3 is TGTGCCAGCAGCCCTCTGATGAACACTGAAGCTTTCTTT. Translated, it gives CASSPLMNTEAFF.

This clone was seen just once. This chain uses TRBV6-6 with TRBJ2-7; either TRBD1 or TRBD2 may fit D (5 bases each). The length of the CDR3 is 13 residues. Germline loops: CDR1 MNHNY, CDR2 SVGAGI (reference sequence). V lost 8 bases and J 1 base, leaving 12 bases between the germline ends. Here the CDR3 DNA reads TGTGCCAGCTCCAACAGGAGGTCCTACGAGCAGTACTTC. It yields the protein CASSNRRSYEQYF.

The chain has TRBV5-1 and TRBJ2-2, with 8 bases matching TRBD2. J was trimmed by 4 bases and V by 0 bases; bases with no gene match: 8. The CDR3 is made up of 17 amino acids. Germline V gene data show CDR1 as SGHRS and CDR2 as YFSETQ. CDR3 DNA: TGCGCCAGCAGCTTGGGGGCCGTTGGGACTAGCACCGGGGAGCTGTTTTTT. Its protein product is CASSLGAVGTSTGELFF. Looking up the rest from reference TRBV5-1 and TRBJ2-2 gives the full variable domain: KAGVTQTPRYLIKTRGQQVTLSCSPISGHRSVSWYQQTPGQGLQFLFEYFSETQRNKGNFPGRFSGRQFSNSRSEMNVSTLELGDSALYLCASSLGAVGTSTGELFFGEGSRLTVL.

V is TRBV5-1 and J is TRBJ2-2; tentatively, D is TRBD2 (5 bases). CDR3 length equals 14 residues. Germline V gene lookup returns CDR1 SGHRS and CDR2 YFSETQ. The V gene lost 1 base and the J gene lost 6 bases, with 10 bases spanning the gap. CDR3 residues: CASSLTGIPGELFF. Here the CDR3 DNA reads TGCGCCAGCAGCTTGACCGGGATCCCCGGGGAGCTGTTTTTT. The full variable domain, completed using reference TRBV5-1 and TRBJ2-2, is KAGVTQTPRYLIKTRGQQVTLSCSPISGHRSVSWYQQTPGQGLQFLFEYFSETQRNKGNFPGRFSGRQFSNSRSEMNVSTLELGDSALYLCASSLTGIPGELFFGEGSRLTVL.

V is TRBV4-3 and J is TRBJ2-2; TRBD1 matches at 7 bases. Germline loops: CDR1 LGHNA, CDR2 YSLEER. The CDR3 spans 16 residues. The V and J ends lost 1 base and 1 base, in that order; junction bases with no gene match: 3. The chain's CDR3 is CASSQVRGLNTGELFF. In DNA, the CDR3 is TGCGCCAGCAGCCAAGTAAGGGGGCTGAACACCGGGGAGCTGTTTTTT.

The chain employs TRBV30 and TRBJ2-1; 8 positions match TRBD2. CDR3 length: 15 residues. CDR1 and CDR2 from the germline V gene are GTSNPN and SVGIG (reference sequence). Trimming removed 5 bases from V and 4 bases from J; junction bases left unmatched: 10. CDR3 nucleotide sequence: TGTGCCTGGCTTAACCCGGGACTAGGGTACAATGAGCAGTTCTTC. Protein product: CAWLNPGLGYNEQFF.

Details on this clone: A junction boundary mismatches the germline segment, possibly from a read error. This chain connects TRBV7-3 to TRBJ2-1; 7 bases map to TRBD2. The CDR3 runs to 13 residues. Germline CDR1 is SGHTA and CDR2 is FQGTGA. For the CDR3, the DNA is TGTGCCAGCAGCGTAACTAGCGTTGGTGAGCAGTTCTTC. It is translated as CASSVTSVGEQFF.

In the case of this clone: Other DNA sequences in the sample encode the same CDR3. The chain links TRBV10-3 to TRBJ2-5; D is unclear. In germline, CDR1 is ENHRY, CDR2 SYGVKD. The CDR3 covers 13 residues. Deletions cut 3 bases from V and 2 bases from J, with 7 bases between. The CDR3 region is CAISERAQETQYF. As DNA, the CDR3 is TGTGCCATCAGTGAACGGGCACAAGAGACCCAGTACTTC.

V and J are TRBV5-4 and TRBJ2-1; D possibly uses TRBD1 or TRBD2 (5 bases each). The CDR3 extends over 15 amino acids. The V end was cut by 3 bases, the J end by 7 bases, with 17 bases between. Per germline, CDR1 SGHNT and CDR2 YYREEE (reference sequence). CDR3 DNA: TGTGCCAGCAGCTCCCCGGGGCCCTTAAAAAATGAGCAGTTCTTC. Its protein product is CASSSPGPLKNEQFF.